These 31 T cell receptor beta chains came from one sample sequenced in a study of tumor and adjacent non-tumor tissue in lung cancer (dated by TCRdb to the late 2010s). Library preparation used multiplex PCR. Sequencing instrument: Illumina HiSeq 2500. TCRbeta libraries were constructed through three rounds of nested PCR with primers (Table S4) according to protocols adapted from ARM-PCR. The public reads were quality trimmed at Q25 with fastp and then assembled into clones with MiXCR by TCRdb, keeping productive beta chains. Rows are combined by CDR3 protein, so each entry shows the most common genes and DNA. This sample gives 85,000 to 130,000 distinct CDR3 sequences in total; approximately 60% of them show up just once. Roughly 19% of the sample comes from the top ten. RNA was extracted from bulk unsorted tissue and checked for quality with a NanoDrop ND-1000 and an Agilent 2100. For the normal lung samples, distant non-tumor tissue was collected more than 3 cm away from the tumor edge.

Material for sequencing was distant non-tumor lung tissue. These TCRs come from a man under 40 with non-small cell lung cancer.

In regard to this clonotype: The junction does not match germline at one end; this may be a read error. This chain connects TRBV12-3 or TRBV12-4 to TRBJ2-3; D not certain. This CDR3 is 16 amino acids long. The CDR3 protein is CAGSALGTGGTDTQYF. The DNA of the CDR3 is TGTGCCGGCAGCGCACTCGGAACTGGGGGCACAGATACGCAGTATTTT.

A remark on this clonotype: One end of the junction varies from germline; a read error may be responsible. The gene calls are TRBV19 and TRBJ1-5; 7 bases line up with TRBD1. The germline gives CDR1 LNHDA, CDR2 SQIVND (reference sequence). CDR3 length equals 16 residues. The CDR3 loop is CAGSMGQRGGNQPQHF. CDR3 nucleotide sequence: TGTGCCGGTAGTATGGGACAGCGGGGCGGCAATCAGCCCCAGCATTTT.

The chain employs TRBV29-1 and TRBJ2-5; TRBD1 matches at 9 bases. Germline values: CDR1 SQVTM, CDR2 ANQGSEA. V lost 7 bases, J lost 7 bases, and 13 bases stayed unmatched. The CDR3 totals 14 residues. Written as DNA, the CDR3 is TGCAGCGGTGAGAGACAGGGGGTGGGGGTGACCCAGTACTTC. Its protein is CSGERQGVGVTQYF. The entire variable domain, with the rest obtained from reference TRBV29-1 and TRBJ2-5, is as follows: SAVISQKPSRDICQRGTSLTIQCQVDSQVTMMFWYRQQPGQSLTLIATANQGSEATYESGFVIDKFPISRPNLTFSTLTVSNMSPEDSSIYLCSGERQGVGVTQYFGPGTRLLVL.

Worth noting for this clonotype: One end of the junction is discordant with germline, which a read error may explain. The chain couples TRBV7-9 to TRBJ1-1; D possibly corresponds to TRBD1 (6 bases). This CDR3 contains 12 residues. Looked up from germline, CDR1 is SEHNR and CDR2 is FQNEAQ (reference sequence). The DNA of the CDR3 is TGTGCTAGCAGCATAGACACAGGGCTCGCCTTCTTT. Translation gives CASSIDTGLAFF.

About this clonotype: With a much larger clone just one base away, this may be a read error. The V call is TRBV12-3 or TRBV12-4, the J call TRBJ2-7; unclear D gene. The CDR3 totals 13 residues. V was trimmed by 7 bases and J by 0 bases, leaving 10 bases between them. CDR3 bases: TGTGCCAGCATCTGGACGGGCTCCTACGAGCAGTACTTC. It is translated as CASIWTGSYEQYF.

This clonotype has only one observation. This may be a read error: a much more frequent sequence differs by one nucleotide. The chain combines TRBV24-1 with TRBJ2-3, with TRBD1 matching 9 bases. Per the germline V gene, CDR1 is KGHDR and CDR2 is SFDVKD. The CDR3 has 16 amino acids. CDR3 nucleotide sequence: TGTGCCACCAGTGATTTAGGGACAGGGAACACAGATACGCATTATTTT. Its protein is CATSDLGTGNTDTHYF.

The chain has TRBV7-8 and TRBJ2-3; D may be TRBD2 (6 bases). In germline, CDR1 is SGHVS, CDR2 FQNEAQ. The CDR3 extends over 17 amino acids. V lost 0 bases and J lost 2, with 15 bases in between. The CDR3 DNA is TGTGCCAGCAGCTTAGCGGGGGTGGGCGGGACCACAGATACGCAGTATTTT. Amino acids: CASSLAGVGGTTDTQYF.

The CDR3 sequence is CASGSPAGGETGQETQYF. The CDR3 DNA sequence: TGTGCCAGCGGCTCGCCAGCAGGAGGGGAAACGGGCCAAGAGACCCAGTACTTC. The chain employs TRBV11-2 and TRBJ2-5; D may be TRBD2 (6 bases). Deletions cut 8 bases from V and 1 base from J, with 26 bases between. Germline-derived CDR1 and CDR2 are SGHAT and FQNNGV. The CDR3 is made up of 18 amino acids.

Turning to this clonotype: A read error may explain this, as a much larger clone is one base away. This sequence joins TRBV6-2 or TRBV6-3 and TRBJ2-1; 11 nucleotides match TRBD1. The CDR3 is made up of 15 amino acids. Germline assignment: CDR1 MNHEY and CDR2 SVGEGT. CDR3 coding DNA: TGTGCCAGCAGCGGTGGGACAGGGGGAAACAATGAGCAGTCCTTC. It codes for CASSGGTGGNNEQSF.

A word on this clonotype: Relative to the germline gene, one junction end is altered; a read error may explain this. In DNA form, the CDR3 reads TGTGCCAGTAGCACAGGGACAGGGTTTTACGAGCACTACTTC. It translates to CASSTGTGFYEHYF. V usage is TRBV11-2 and J usage is TRBJ2-7; 9 nucleotides match TRBD1. The CDR3 is 14 residues long. Germline loops: CDR1 SGHAT, CDR2 FQNNGV.

This clonotype was observed at least ten times. This rearrangement joins TRBV20-1 to TRBJ2-3; 7 bases map to TRBD2. The J segment lost 4 bases and the V segment lost 4 bases, leaving 8 bases of the junction unmatched. The CDR3 is 14 residues long. In germline, CDR1 is DFQATT, CDR2 SNEGSKA (reference sequence). This CDR3 reads CSANLGGRADTQYF. CDR3 DNA sequence: TGCAGTGCTAACCTCGGGGGGAGGGCAGATACGCAGTATTTT.

Comment on this clonotype: Germline and junction disagree at one end, which may indicate a read error. V is TRBV29-1 and J is TRBJ2-6; tentative D call: TRBD1 (5 bases). CDR3 length equals 12 residues. Germline CDR1 SQVTM, CDR2 ANQGSEA. The CDR3 here is CSFEAGANVLSF. The CDR3 DNA reads TGCAGCTTTGAGGCTGGGGCCAACGTCCTGAGTTTC.

This clonotype has a handful of counts. One junction end does not reproduce the germline sequence, and a read error may be involved. V is TRBV20-1 and J is TRBJ2-5, with D perhaps TRBD1 (5 bases). The CDR3 has 16 amino acids. Germline values: CDR1 DFQATT, CDR2 SNEGSKA (reference sequence). CDR3 region: CSARADLLVGQETRYF. The CDR3 nucleotides are TGCAGTGCTAGAGCCGACCTTCTAGTGGGGCAAGAGACCCGGTACTTC.

A word on this clonotype: This may stem from a read error, because a much larger clone lies one nucleotide away. V and J are TRBV20-1 and TRBJ1-1, with TRBD1 matching 9 bases. The V gene's germline CDR1 is DFQATT and CDR2 SNEGSKA (reference sequence). The CDR3 contains 13 residues. Trimming at V came to 7 bases and at J to 7 bases, leaving 10 bases not matched to a gene. This CDR3 is CSVYRGREIEAFF. CDR3 sequence (DNA): TGCAGTGTTTACAGGGGGCGCGAAATTGAAGCTTTCTTT.

Worth noting for this clonotype: Its ends do not fully match the called genes, so a read error is possible. This rearrangement joins TRBV29-1 to TRBJ1-2; D is possibly TRBD1 (5 bases). The CDR3 is 13 amino acids. The germline CDR1 and CDR2 sequences are SQVTM and ANQGSEA. The CDR3 spells CSTSDNRVYGYIF. The CDR3 nucleotides read TGCAGCACTTCGGACAATCGGGTCTATGGCTACATCTTC.

A few counts support this clonotype. One end of the junction fails to match germline, which may point to a read error. This chain links TRBV11-3 with TRBJ2-7, with a tentative D call TRBD1 (6 bases). The CDR3 covers 15 residues. CDR1 and CDR2 (germline): SGHNT, YENEEA. CDR3 region: CASILVALRGHEQYF. DNA of the CDR3: TGTGCCAGCATCTTAGTGGCCCTCAGGGGCCACGAGCAGTACTTC.

By sample fraction, this clonotype is medium-sized (0.01 to 0.1%). V and J are TRBV11-2 and TRBJ2-7; D not certain. Germline CDR1 is SGHAT and CDR2 is FQNNGV. The CDR3 is 14 amino acids. V lost 0 bases and J 7 bases, leaving 13 bases between the germline ends. The DNA of the CDR3 is TGTGCCAGCAGCTTAGATTTCGGGTCCCCAGAGCAGTACTTC. Residues: CASSLDFGSPEQYF.

A remark on this clonotype: This may come from a read error, since a much larger clone is one base off. The V and J genes are TRBV6-4 and TRBJ1-1, with unresolved D. From germline, CDR1 is MRHNA and CDR2 SNTAGT. The CDR3 spans 13 residues. V lost 7 bases and J 0 bases, leaving 9 bases between the germline ends. CDR3 region: CASNEQMNTEAFF. CDR3 DNA sequence: TGTGCCAGCAACGAACAGATGAACACTGAAGCTTTCTTT.

The chain employs TRBV29-1 and TRBJ2-7, with 13 bases matching TRBD2. In germline, CDR1 is SQVTM, CDR2 ANQGSEA. Germline trimming cut 1 base from V and 4 bases from J; bases unmatched to any gene: 1. The CDR3 totals 14 residues. The CDR3 reads CSVEGTSGGYEQYF. The CDR3 DNA reads TGCAGCGTTGAAGGGACTAGCGGGGGATACGAGCAGTACTTC.

A remark on this clonotype: A much bigger clone sits one base away, suggesting this may be a read error. The J gene is TRBJ1-2, the V gene TRBV6-5; D gene ambiguous. With 5 bases removed from V and 8 bases from J, the gap between germline ends came to 15 bases. CDR1 and CDR2 from the germline V gene are MNHEY and SVGAGI. The CDR3 length is 13 residues. The CDR3 nucleotides are TGTGCCAGCAGTCTCGGCCAGAGGGTAGGCTACACCTTC. This translates into CASSLGQRVGYTF.

As for this clonotype: An end of the junction differs from the germline gene, which may be a read error. The chain combines TRBV11-2 with TRBJ2-5; possible D gene TRBD1, 6 bases. This CDR3 is 15 amino acids long. The germline gives CDR1 SGHAT, CDR2 FQNNGV. CDR3 residues: CATSYLRTEGGTQHF. The CDR3 nucleotides are TGTGCCACCAGCTACCTCAGGACAGAGGGTGGGACCCAGCACTTC.

A single count supports this clonotype. At one boundary the junction diverges from the germline segment, which might be a read error. This rearrangement joins TRBV6-5 to TRBJ1-6; perhaps TRBD1 as D (5 bases). The CDR3 consists of 15 residues. Germline V lookup: CDR1 MNHEY, CDR2 SVGAGI. CDR3 residues: CASSSEGTDGSPLHF. CDR3 DNA sequence: TGCGCCAGCAGTTCCGAGGGGACGGATGGTTCACCCCTCCACTTT.

The chain combines TRBV11-1 with TRBJ1-1; unclear D gene. Germline lookup yields CDR1 SGHAT and CDR2 FQDESV (reference sequence). The CDR3 runs 14 residues. Between the trimmed V and J ends, which lost 4 bases and 14 bases, there was a span of 23 bases. The chain's CDR3 is CASSCTAVNTETFF. CDR3 DNA sequence: TGTGCCAGCAGCTGTACAGCTGTGAACACTGAAACATTCTTT.

In the case of this clonotype: The junction and the germline gene differ at one end; a read error may be behind it. The chain couples TRBV20-1 to TRBJ2-7, with 8 bases aligning to TRBD2. CDR1 DFQATT and CDR2 SNEGSKA come from the germline V gene (reference sequence). This CDR3 is built from 15 residues. As DNA, the CDR3 is TGCAGTGCTAGAAGTCTAGCGGGTGACTCCTACGAGCAGTGCTTC. It is translated as CSARSLAGDSYEQCF.

This clonotype has at least ten counts. V is TRBV29-1 and J is TRBJ1-4, with D uncertain. Germline V gene lookup returns CDR1 SQVTM and CDR2 ANQGSEA. Trimming took off 5 bases at V and 4 bases at J, with 8 bases between the two ends. This CDR3 contains 12 residues. The CDR3 here is CSVTTNNEKLFF. Written as DNA, the CDR3 is TGCAGCGTTACGACCAATAATGAAAAACTGTTTTTT.

Ten or more counts support this clonotype. V gene TRBV5-4 combines with J gene TRBJ1-1; D unclear. The ends were cut back, 1 base at V and 8 bases at J, with 9 bases in the middle. The CDR3 has 12 residues. Looked up from germline, CDR1 is SGHNT and CDR2 is YYREEE (reference sequence). Written as DNA, the CDR3 is TGTGCCAGCAGCTTGCGGGCCGGGGAAGCTTTCTTT. The encoded protein is CASSLRAGEAFF.

A word on this clonotype: Possible read error: a much larger clone is one base away. The chain has TRBV20-1 and TRBJ2-7, with D possibly matching TRBD2 (7 bases). Germline loops: CDR1 DFQATT, CDR2 SNEGSKA (reference sequence). The V end lost 6 bases, the J end lost 4 bases, and 16 bases lay between the germline ends. The CDR3 contains 13 residues. The CDR3 DNA reads TGCAGTGCAGGAGTGGGAGGGGGGTACGAGCAGTACTTC. This codes for CSAGVGGGYEQYF.

Points on this clonotype: At one end the junction does not follow the germline gene, possibly because of a read error. The rearrangement uses TRBV6-1 and TRBJ2-7, with 7 bases identical to TRBD2. Germline V gives CDR1 MNHNS, CDR2 SASEGT. CDR3 length: 14 amino acids. The chain's CDR3 is CASSDGRECHEQHF. In nucleotides, the CDR3 is TGTGCCAGCAGTGATGGGCGGGAGTGCCACGAGCAGCACTTC.

This clonotype was seen only a few times. The rearrangement uses TRBV20-1 and TRBJ1-1; 9 bases match TRBD1. This CDR3 region has 14 residues. The V gene's germline CDR1 is DFQATT and CDR2 SNEGSKA (reference sequence). V lost 8 bases and J lost 3; bases outside the gene matches: 10. The CDR3 loop is CSTMGTGKYTEAFF. CDR3 bases: TGCAGTACTATGGGGACAGGGAAATACACTGAAGCTTTCTTT.

Turning to this clonotype: A read error may produce the germline difference seen at one junction end. The chain joins TRBV12-3 or TRBV12-4 to TRBJ2-4; D is unclear. The CDR3 spans 15 residues. The CDR3 loop reads CAGSLSLRWRGIQYF. The CDR3 DNA reads TGTGCCGGCAGTTTATCCCTCAGGTGGAGAGGCATTCAGTACTTC.

By frequency in the sample, this clonotype is medium-sized. The chain recombines TRBV11-2 with TRBJ1-2; 7 nucleotides align to TRBD1. J gave up 4 bases and V 5 bases, and 4 bases lay outside the gene matches. The V gene's germline CDR1 is SGHAT and CDR2 FQNNGV. CDR3 length: 13 amino acids. The CDR3 nucleotides read TGTGCCAGCAGCCGAACAGGGGCCTATGGCTACACCTTC. Translating it yields CASSRTGAYGYTF.